Below are 11 T cell receptor beta chains sequenced from a single sample in a study of T cell changes during pregnancy in multiple sclerosis. Sequencing was performed with immunoSEQ multiplex PCR; in TCRdb, only in-frame clones are kept and a portion is missing. The sample lists roughly 120,000 clones; about 94% were seen once. The sample here was peripheral blood, taken before pregnancy. These receptors all come from a female donor with multiple sclerosis, enrolled in a pregnancy study.

The rearrangement uses TRBV5-4 and TRBJ2-1; D perhaps matches TRBD2 (6 bases). CDR3 size: 16 residues. Looked up from germline, CDR1 is SGHNT and CDR2 is YYREEE (reference sequence). The ends were cut back, 0 bases at V and 6 bases at J, with 16 bases in the middle. CDR3 residues: CASSLALGGRVNEQFF. As DNA, the CDR3 is TGTGCCAGCAGCTTGGCCTTGGGGGGTCGTGTCAATGAGCAGTTCTTC.

J is TRBJ2-7 and V is TRBV5-1; 8 bases fit TRBD1. The CDR3 length is 15 residues. The trim removed 3 bases at V and 1 base at J, leaving 6 bases unmatched. Germline CDR1 is SGHRS and CDR2 is YFSETQ. Here the CDR3 DNA reads TGCGCCAGCAGCTCGACAGGGGTTGGGTCCTACGAGCAGTACTTC. The encoded protein is CASSSTGVGSYEQYF.

The V gene is TRBV18, the J gene TRBJ2-3, with D possibly matching TRBD1 (6 bases). Germline CDR1 is KGHSH and CDR2 is LQKENI. Trimming removed 6 bases at V and 1 base at J, with 14 bases between. The CDR3 contains 15 residues. CDR3 loop: CASSPEAGGTDTQYF. CDR3 in DNA: TGTGCCAGCTCGCCAGAGGCAGGGGGCACAGATACGCAGTATTTT. Full variable domain (missing parts from reference TRBV18 and TRBJ2-3): NAGVMQNPRHLVRRRGQEARLRCSPMKGHSHVYWYRQLPEEGLKFMVYLQKENIIDESGMPKERFSAEFPKEGPSILRIQQVVRGDSAAYFCASSPEAGGTDTQYFGPGTRLTVL.

The chain links TRBV5-1 to TRBJ2-7, with a tentative D call TRBD2 (6 bases). Germline values: CDR1 SGHRS, CDR2 YFSETQ. V dropped 4 bases and J dropped 0 bases, with 14 bases sitting between them. The CDR3 extends over 15 amino acids. The DNA for the CDR3 is TGCGCCAGCAGCCAAGGGGACTCTCGCTCCTACGAGCAGTACTTC. Its translation: CASSQGDSRSYEQYF.

The chain combines TRBV28 with TRBJ2-3; TRBD1 might be the D (6 bases). The V end was cut by 7 bases, the J end by 1 base, with 15 bases between. Germline V gene lookup returns CDR1 MDHEN and CDR2 SYDVKM. CDR3 length: 15 residues. CDR3 region: CASNGPGQRTDTQYF. CDR3 nucleotides: TGTGCCAGCAACGGTCCTGGACAGCGCACAGATACGCAGTATTTT.

This chain uses TRBV30 with TRBJ2-7, with 10 bases fitting TRBD1. The V gene end was trimmed by 3 bases and the J gene end by 3 bases; junction bases not matched to a gene: 5. CDR1 and CDR2 from the germline V gene are GTSNPN and SVGIG (reference sequence). This CDR3 spans 14 amino acids. CDR3 loop: CAWRLGTGVYEQYF. The CDR3 DNA reads as TGTGCCTGGAGATTAGGGACAGGGGTCTACGAGCAGTACTTC.

The chain carries TRBV5-6 and TRBJ2-7, with 7 bases identical to TRBD2. V was clipped by 2 bases and J by 5 bases; unmatched bases: 10. Germline lookup yields CDR1 SGHDT and CDR2 YYEEEE. CDR3 length: 15 amino acids. The CDR3: CASSFGSGPYNEQYF. The CDR3 nucleotides are TGTGCCAGCAGCTTTGGTAGCGGGCCTTATAACGAGCAGTACTTC.

The chain employs TRBV28 and TRBJ1-2, with D perhaps TRBD1 (5 bases). V gave up 1 base and J gave up 7 bases, with 19 bases separating them. Germline V lookup: CDR1 MDHEN, CDR2 SYDVKM. The CDR3 loop spans 16 amino acids. Here the CDR3 DNA reads TGTGCCAGCAGTTTATCTGGCAGGGCCTCCGTCAGTGGCTACACCTTC. Translating gives CASSLSGRASVSGYTF.

This sequence joins TRBV2 and TRBJ1-3; 7 positions agree with TRBD1. J was trimmed by 4 bases and V by 8 bases; bases with no gene match: 11. Germline CDR1 is SNHLY and CDR2 is FYNNEI. The CDR3 spans 15 residues. CDR3 sequence reads: CASGSGRDRGNTIYF. CDR3 coding DNA: TGTGCCAGCGGCAGCGGACGGGACAGAGGAAACACCATATATTTT.

The CDR3 coding sequence is TGTGCCAGAAGCGCGGACAGGGGTCCCTACAATGAGCAGTTCTTC. It specifies CARSADRGPYNEQFF. The rearrangement joins TRBV5-3 to TRBJ2-1, with TRBD1 identical over 9 bases. Being an ORF, TRBV5-3 has a function that is uncertain. Trimming cost V 4 bases and J 2 bases; bases outside gene matches: 4. The CDR3 spans 15 residues.

V and J are TRBV18 and TRBJ1-1; no reliable D call. CDR1 is KGHSH and CDR2 is LQKENI in the germline V gene. The germline V and J ends were trimmed by 3 bases and 8 bases, with 13 bases remaining between them. The CDR3 spans 13 residues. The CDR3 DNA reads TGTGCCAGCTCACCGACGGGATCGTCAGAAGCTTTCTTT. It encodes CASSPTGSSEAFF.